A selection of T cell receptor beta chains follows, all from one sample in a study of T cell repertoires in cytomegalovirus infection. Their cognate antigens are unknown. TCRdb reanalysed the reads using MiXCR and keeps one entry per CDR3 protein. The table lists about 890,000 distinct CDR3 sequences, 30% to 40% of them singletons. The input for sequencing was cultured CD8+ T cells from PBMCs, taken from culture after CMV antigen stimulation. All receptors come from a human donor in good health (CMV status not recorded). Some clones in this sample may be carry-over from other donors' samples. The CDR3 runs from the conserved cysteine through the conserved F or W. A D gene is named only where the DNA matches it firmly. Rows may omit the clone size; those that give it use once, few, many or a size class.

CDR3 DNA: TGTGCCAGCAGCCACCCGGGGAGGGATCCCTACGAGCAGTACTTC; CDR3 protein: CASSHPGRDPYEQYF; J gene: TRBJ2-7; clone size: -; V gene: TRBV5-4; D gene: TRBD2
CDR3 DNA: TGTGCCACCAGCAGAGTCCTAGCAGGGGAGGGGATCCAAGAGACCCAGTACTTC; CDR3 protein: CATSRVLAGEGIQETQYF; J gene: TRBJ2-5; clone size: -; V gene: TRBV15; D gene: -
CDR3 DNA: TGTGCCAGCAGCTCCCGGAAAGGGCAGAAGGGCATTCAGTACTTC; CDR3 protein: CASSSRKGQKGIQYF; J gene: TRBJ2-4; clone size: few; V gene: TRBV7-9; D gene: -
CDR3 DNA: TGTGCCAGCATCCAGGACAGGGGACACAACTATGGCTACACCTTC; CDR3 protein: CASIQDRGHNYGYTF; J gene: TRBJ1-2; clone size: -; V gene: TRBV7-9; D gene: TRBD1
CDR3 DNA: TGTGCCAGTAGCCGACAGGGAATCGACTACGAGCAGTACTTC; CDR3 protein: CASSRQGIDYEQYF; J gene: TRBJ2-7; clone size: -; V gene: TRBV19; D gene: TRBD1
CDR3 DNA: TGTGCCAACAGCTTCGGGACAGGGCACTCCTACGAGCAGTACTTC; CDR3 protein: CANSFGTGHSYEQYF; J gene: TRBJ2-7; clone size: -; V gene: TRBV7-8; D gene: TRBD1
CDR3 DNA: TGTGCCAGCAGCTTCTCCGGAACCTACAATGAGCAGTTCTTC; CDR3 protein: CASSFSGTYNEQFF; J gene: TRBJ2-1; clone size: -; V gene: TRBV7-6; D gene: -
CDR3 DNA: TGTGCCAGCAGACCCGGGACAGGGTACAATGAGCAGTTCTTC; CDR3 protein: CASRPGTGYNEQFF; J gene: TRBJ2-1; clone size: many; V gene: TRBV5-5; D gene: TRBD1
CDR3 DNA: TGCGCCAGCAGCCAAGGACCGGGACAGGGTAGCCATGAGCAGTTCTTC; CDR3 protein: CASSQGPGQGSHEQFF; J gene: TRBJ2-1; clone size: -; V gene: TRBV4-1; D gene: TRBD1
CDR3 DNA: TGTGCCACCAGTGAACGGGGACTAGCGGTAGGTACTGAGCAGTTCTTC; CDR3 protein: CATSERGLAVGTEQFF; J gene: TRBJ2-1; clone size: -; V gene: TRBV24-1; D gene: TRBD2
CDR3 DNA: TGTGCCAGCAGCTTAGCGTCTGGGTATAGCACTAATGAAAAACTGTTTTTT; CDR3 protein: CASSLASGYSTNEKLFF; J gene: TRBJ1-4; clone size: many; V gene: TRBV7-9; D gene: -
CDR3 DNA: TGTGCCAGCAGTTTGAGCCGTGAAGCTTTCTTT; CDR3 protein: CASSLSREAFF; J gene: TRBJ1-1; clone size: many; V gene: TRBV12-3/TRBV12-4; D gene: -
CDR3 DNA: TGTGCCAGCAGTTACTCGTCGGGGGGCGCTGACTATGGCTACACCTTC; CDR3 protein: CASSYSSGGADYGYTF; J gene: TRBJ1-2; clone size: -; V gene: TRBV6-8; D gene: -
CDR3 DNA: TGTGCCAGCAGCGTAGACCCCGAGACCCAGTACTTC; CDR3 protein: CASSVDPETQYF; J gene: TRBJ2-5; clone size: few; V gene: TRBV9; D gene: -
CDR3 DNA: TGTGCCAGCAGTTCCGGGACTAGCCCCTACAATGAGCAGTTCTTC; CDR3 protein: CASSSGTSPYNEQFF; J gene: TRBJ2-1; clone size: many; V gene: TRBV7-6; D gene: TRBD2
CDR3 DNA: TGTGCCAGCAGCTCCCGGGCCCTCTATGGCTACACCTTC; CDR3 protein: CASSSRALYGYTF; J gene: TRBJ1-2; clone size: -; V gene: TRBV7-8; D gene: -
CDR3 DNA: TGTGCCAGCAGTTACTTCGACTTTTCCGATCAGCCCCAGCATTTT; CDR3 protein: CASSYFDFSDQPQHF; J gene: TRBJ1-5; clone size: few; V gene: TRBV6-2/TRBV6-3; D gene: -
CDR3 DNA: TGTGCCAGCAGCTTGTATATATCGACAGACTACTATGGCTACACCTTC; CDR3 protein: CASSLYISTDYYGYTF; J gene: TRBJ1-2; clone size: -; V gene: TRBV5-6; D gene: -
CDR3 DNA: TGTGCCAGCAGCTTAGCGCAGAACAGCTTGAATCCTCTTCTAGCTTTCTTT; CDR3 protein: CASSLAQNSLNPLLAFF; J gene: TRBJ1-1; clone size: many; V gene: TRBV7-9; D gene: -
CDR3 DNA: TGTGCCAGCAGCCAAGACGGGGTAGGAACAGATACGCAGTATTTT; CDR3 protein: CASSQDGVGTDTQYF; J gene: TRBJ2-3; clone size: -; V gene: TRBV4-2; D gene: -
CDR3 DNA: TGTGCCAGCAGTTACCTCAAGAGTAAACTCCAAGAGACCCAGTACTTC; CDR3 protein: CASSYLKSKLQETQYF; J gene: TRBJ2-5; clone size: few; V gene: TRBV6-2/TRBV6-3; D gene: -
CDR3 DNA: TGTGCCAGCAGTGAATGGGGCGGCGCAAACACTGAAGCTTTCTTT; CDR3 protein: CASSEWGGANTEAFF; J gene: TRBJ1-1; clone size: -; V gene: TRBV25-1; D gene: -
CDR3 DNA: TGTGCCAGCAGCCTCCGACAGGGGGTAGGCAGCACAGATACGCAGTATTTT; CDR3 protein: CASSLRQGVGSTDTQYF; J gene: TRBJ2-3; clone size: many; V gene: TRBV7-2; D gene: TRBD1